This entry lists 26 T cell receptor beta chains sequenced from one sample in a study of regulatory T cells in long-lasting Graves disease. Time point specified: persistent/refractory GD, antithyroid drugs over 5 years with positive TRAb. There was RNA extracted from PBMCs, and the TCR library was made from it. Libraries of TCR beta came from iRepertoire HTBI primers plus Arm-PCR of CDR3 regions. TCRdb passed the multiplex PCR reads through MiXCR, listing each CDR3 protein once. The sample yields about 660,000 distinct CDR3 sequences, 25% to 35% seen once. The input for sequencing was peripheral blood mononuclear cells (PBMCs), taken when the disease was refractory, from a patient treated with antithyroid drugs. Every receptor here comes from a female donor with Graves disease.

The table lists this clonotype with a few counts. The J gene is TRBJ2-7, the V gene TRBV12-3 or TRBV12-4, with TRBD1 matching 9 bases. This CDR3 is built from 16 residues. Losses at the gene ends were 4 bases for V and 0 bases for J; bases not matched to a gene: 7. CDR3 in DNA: TGTGCCAGCAGTTCCGCTTGGGACAGGGTCTCCTACGAGCAGTACTTC. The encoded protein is CASSSAWDRVSYEQYF.

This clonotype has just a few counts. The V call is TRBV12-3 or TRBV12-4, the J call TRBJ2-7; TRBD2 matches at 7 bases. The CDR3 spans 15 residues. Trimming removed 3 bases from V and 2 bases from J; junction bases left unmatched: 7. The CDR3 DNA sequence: TGTGCCAGCAGTTTGAAGTGGGAGGGCCCCTACGAGCAGTACTTC. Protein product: CASSLKWEGPYEQYF.

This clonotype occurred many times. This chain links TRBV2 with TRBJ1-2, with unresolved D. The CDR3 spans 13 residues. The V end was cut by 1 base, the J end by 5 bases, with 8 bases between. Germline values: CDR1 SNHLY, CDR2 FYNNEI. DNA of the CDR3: TGTGCCAGCAGTGAAGGGCAGAGTTATGGCTACACCTTC. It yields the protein CASSEGQSYGYTF. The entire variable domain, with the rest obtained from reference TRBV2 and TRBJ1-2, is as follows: EPEVTQTPSHQVTQMGQEVILRCVPISNHLYFYWYRQILGQKVEFLVSFYNNEISEKSEIFDDQFSVERPDGSNFTLKIRSTKLEDSAMYFCASSEGQSYGYTFGSGTRLTVV.

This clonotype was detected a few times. CDR3 protein: CASSAKGTGELFF. The CDR3 DNA follows: TGTGCCAGCAGTGCGAAAGGGACCGGGGAGCTGTTTTTT. The chain combines TRBV6-1 with TRBJ2-2; D remains ambiguous. The CDR3 contains 13 residues. Germline V gene sequence: CDR1 MNHNS, CDR2 SASEGT. V was clipped by 4 bases and J by 5 bases, with 8 bases between them.

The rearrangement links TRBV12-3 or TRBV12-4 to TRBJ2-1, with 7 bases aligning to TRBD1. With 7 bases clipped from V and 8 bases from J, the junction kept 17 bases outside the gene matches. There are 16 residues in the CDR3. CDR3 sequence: CASTLGRKGANDEQFF. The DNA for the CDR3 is TGTGCCAGCACCCTAGGGCGGAAGGGGGCTAACGATGAGCAGTTCTTC.

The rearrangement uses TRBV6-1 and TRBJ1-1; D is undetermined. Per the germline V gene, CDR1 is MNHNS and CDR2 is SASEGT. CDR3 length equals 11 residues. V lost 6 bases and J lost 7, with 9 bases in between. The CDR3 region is CASRFTSEAFF. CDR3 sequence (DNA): TGTGCCAGCAGATTTACCAGTGAAGCTTTCTTT.

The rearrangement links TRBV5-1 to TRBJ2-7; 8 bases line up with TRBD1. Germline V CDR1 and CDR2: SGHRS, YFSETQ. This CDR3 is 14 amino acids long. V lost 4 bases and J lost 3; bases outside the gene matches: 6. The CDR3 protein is CASSAWTGNYEQYF. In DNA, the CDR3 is TGCGCCAGCAGCGCCTGGACAGGGAACTACGAGCAGTACTTC.

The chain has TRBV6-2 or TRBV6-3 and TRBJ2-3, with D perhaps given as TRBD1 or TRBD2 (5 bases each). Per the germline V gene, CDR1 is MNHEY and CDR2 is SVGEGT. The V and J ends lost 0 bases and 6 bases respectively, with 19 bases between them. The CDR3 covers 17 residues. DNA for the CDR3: TGTGCCAGCAGTTACTCGTGGGTATTGGGACGGGATGATACGCAGTATTTT. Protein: CASSYSWVLGRDDTQYF.

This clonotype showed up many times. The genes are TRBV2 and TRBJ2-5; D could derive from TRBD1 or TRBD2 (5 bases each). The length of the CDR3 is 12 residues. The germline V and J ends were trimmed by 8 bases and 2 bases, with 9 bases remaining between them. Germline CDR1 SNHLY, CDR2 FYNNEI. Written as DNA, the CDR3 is TGTGCCAGCCTGGGACCACAAGAGACCCAGTACTTC. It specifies CASLGPQETQYF.

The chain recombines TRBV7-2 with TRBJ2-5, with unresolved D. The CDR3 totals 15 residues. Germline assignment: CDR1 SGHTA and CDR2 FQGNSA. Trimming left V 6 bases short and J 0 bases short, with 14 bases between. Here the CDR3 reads CASRPGRKNQETQYF. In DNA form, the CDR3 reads TGTGCCAGCAGACCGGGCCGGAAGAACCAAGAGACCCAGTACTTC.

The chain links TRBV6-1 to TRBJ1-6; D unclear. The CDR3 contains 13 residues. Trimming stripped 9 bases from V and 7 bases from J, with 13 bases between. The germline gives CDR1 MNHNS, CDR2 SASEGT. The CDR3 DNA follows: TGTGCCAGTTACCGGGATGCCAATTCACCCCTCCACTTT. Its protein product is CASYRDANSPLHF.

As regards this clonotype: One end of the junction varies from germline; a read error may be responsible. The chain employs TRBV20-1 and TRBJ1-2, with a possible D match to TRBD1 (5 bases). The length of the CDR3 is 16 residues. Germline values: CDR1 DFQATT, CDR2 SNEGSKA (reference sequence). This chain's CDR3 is CSARDRGSQGDYGHTF. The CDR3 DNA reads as TGCAGTGCTAGAGATCGGGGGAGCCAGGGAGACTATGGCCACACCTTC.

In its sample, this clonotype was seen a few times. This chain's CDR3 is CSAKGFLNTEAFF. The CDR3 nucleotides read TGCAGTGCTAAGGGGTTCTTGAACACTGAAGCTTTCTTT. This rearrangement joins TRBV20-1 to TRBJ1-1; D is perhaps TRBD1 (5 bases). The CDR3 covers 13 residues. The V gene lost 4 bases and the J gene lost 0 bases, with 9 bases spanning the gap. Per germline, CDR1 DFQATT and CDR2 SNEGSKA (reference sequence).

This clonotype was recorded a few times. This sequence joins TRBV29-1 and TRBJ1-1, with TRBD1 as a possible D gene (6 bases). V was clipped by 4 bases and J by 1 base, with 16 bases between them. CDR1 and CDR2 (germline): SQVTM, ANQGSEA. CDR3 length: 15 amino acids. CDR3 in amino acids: CSVGGGFGENTEAFF. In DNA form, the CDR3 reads TGCAGCGTTGGAGGGGGGTTTGGTGAGAACACTGAAGCTTTCTTT.

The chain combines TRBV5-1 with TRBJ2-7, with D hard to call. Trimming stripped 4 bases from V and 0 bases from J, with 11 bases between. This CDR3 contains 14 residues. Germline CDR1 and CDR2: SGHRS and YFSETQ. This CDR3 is CASSGVSSSYEQYF. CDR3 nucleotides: TGCGCCAGCAGCGGCGTTAGCAGCTCCTACGAGCAGTACTTC.

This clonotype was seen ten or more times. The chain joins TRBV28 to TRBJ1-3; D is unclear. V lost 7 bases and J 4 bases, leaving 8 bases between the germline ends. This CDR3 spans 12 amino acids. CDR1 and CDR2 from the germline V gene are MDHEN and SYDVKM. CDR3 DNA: TGTGCCAGCACAGGAGGCGGAAACACCATATATTTT. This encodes CASTGGGNTIYF.

The CDR3 DNA follows: TGTGCCAGCAGTCCCCGGGACAACCCCTACGAGCAGTACTTC. Translation: CASSPRDNPYEQYF. This chain links TRBV27 with TRBJ2-7; tentative D call: TRBD1 (6 bases). V was pared by 5 bases and J by 2 bases, with 13 bases between. Germline V gives CDR1 MNHEY, CDR2 SMNVEV (reference sequence). The CDR3 covers 14 residues.

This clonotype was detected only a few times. CDR3 in amino acids: CASSLQGVGAFF. The CDR3 DNA reads TGTGCCAGCAGTCTACAGGGAGTAGGAGCTTTCTTT. V gene TRBV7-2 combines with J gene TRBJ1-1; D is perhaps TRBD1 (6 bases). V shed 6 bases and J shed 10 bases, with 15 bases lying between them. The CDR3 consists of 12 residues. Germline CDR1 and CDR2: SGHTA and FQGNSA.

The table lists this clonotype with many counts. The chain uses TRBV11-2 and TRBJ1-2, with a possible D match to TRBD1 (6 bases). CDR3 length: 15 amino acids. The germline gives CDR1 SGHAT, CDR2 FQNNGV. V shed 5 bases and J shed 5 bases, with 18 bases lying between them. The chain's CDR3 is CASSRRTGREYGYTF. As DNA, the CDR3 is TGTGCCAGCAGCCGAAGAACAGGGAGGGAGTATGGCTACACCTTC.

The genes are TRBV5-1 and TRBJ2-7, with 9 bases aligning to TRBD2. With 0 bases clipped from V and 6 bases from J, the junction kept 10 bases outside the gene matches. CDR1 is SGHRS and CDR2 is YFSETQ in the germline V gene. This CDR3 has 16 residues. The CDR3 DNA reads TGCGCCAGCAGCTTGGCCCTTGGTAGCGGGAGTTTCGAGCAGTACTTC. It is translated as CASSLALGSGSFEQYF.

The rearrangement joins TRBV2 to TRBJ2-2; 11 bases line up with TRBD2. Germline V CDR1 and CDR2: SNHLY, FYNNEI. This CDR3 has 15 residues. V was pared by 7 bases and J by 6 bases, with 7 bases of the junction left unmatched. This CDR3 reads CASTPTSGRSGELFF. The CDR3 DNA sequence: TGTGCCAGCACCCCCACTAGCGGGAGATCCGGGGAGCTGTTTTTT.

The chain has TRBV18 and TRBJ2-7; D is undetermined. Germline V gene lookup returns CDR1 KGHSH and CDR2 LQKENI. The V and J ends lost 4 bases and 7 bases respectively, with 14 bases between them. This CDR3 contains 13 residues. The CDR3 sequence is CASSLSARAEQYF. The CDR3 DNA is TGTGCCAGCTCACTTTCGGCCCGCGCTGAGCAGTACTTC.

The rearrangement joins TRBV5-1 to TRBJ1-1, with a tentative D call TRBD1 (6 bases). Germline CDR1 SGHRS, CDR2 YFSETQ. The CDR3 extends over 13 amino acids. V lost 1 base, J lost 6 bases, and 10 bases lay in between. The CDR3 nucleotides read TGCGCCAGCAGCTTGCCCAGGGGTGCTGAAGCTTTCTTT. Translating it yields CASSLPRGAEAFF.

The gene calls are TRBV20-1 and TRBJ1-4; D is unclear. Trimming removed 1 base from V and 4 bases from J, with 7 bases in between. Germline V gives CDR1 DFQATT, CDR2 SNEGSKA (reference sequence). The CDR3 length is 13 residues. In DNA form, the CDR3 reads TGCAGTGCTAGAGGTGGGATTAATGAAAAACTGTTTTTT. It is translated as CSARGGINEKLFF.

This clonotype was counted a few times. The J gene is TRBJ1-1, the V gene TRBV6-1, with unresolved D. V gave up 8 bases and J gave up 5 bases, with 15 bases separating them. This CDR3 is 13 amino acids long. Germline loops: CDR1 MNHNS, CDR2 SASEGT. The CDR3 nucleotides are TGTGCCAGCGCTAGAGGAGGTGGGACTGAAGCTTTCTTT. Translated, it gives CASARGGGTEAFF.

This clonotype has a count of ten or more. This CDR3 is CASSVGRNSPLHF. CDR3 nucleotide sequence: TGTGCCAGCAGCGTGGGACGGAATTCACCCCTCCACTTT. The rearrangement joins TRBV2 to TRBJ1-6, with a possible D match to TRBD1 (5 bases). The V gene's germline CDR1 is SNHLY and CDR2 FYNNEI. Trimming stripped 6 bases from V and 7 bases from J, with 10 bases between. This CDR3 has 13 residues.